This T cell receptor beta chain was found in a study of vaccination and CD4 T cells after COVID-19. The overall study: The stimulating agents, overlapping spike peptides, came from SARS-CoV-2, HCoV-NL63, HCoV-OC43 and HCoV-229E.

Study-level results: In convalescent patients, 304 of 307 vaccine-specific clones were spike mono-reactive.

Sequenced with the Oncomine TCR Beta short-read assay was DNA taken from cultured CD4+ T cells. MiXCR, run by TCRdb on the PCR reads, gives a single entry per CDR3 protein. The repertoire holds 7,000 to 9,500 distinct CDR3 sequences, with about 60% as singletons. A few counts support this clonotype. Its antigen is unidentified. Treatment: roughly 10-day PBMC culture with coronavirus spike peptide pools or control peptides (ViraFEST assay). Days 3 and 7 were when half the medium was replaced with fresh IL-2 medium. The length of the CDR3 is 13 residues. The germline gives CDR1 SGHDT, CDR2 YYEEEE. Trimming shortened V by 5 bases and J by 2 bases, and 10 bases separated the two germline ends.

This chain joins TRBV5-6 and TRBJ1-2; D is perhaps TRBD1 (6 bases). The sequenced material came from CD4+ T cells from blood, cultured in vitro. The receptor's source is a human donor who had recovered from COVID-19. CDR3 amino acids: CASRTQGNYGYTF. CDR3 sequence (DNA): TGTGCCAGCAGAACACAGGGAAACTATGGCTACACCTTC.